This is a list of T cell receptor beta chains from one sample in a study of response to subunit inactivated influenza vaccine. TCRdb re-called the RT-PCR reads through MiXCR, storing one row per CDR3 protein. The repertoire holds approximately 500,000 distinct CDR3 sequences, with approximately 24% as singletons. This sample was also put to use in a study of T cells expressing NK-cell markers.

This specimen consisted of CD4+ T cells sorted from PBMCs, obtained 11 to 12 days after vaccination. Every receptor here comes from a man aged 50 to 59 who received an inactivated influenza vaccine. The CDR3 runs from the conserved cysteine through the conserved F or W. D genes are given only for firm matches. Expanded clones are given a class, and other clones once, few, many or no size at all.

len: 15; abundance: few; d_gene: TRBD1; j_gene: TRBJ1-3; v_gene: TRBV20-1; CDR3aa: CSAREQGASGNTIYF; CDR3nt: TGCAGTGCTAGGGAACAGGGGGCCTCTGGAAACACCATATATTTT
len: 16; abundance: many; d_gene: .; j_gene: TRBJ2-7; v_gene: TRBV5-1; CDR3aa: CASSSTLRGRSYEQYF; CDR3nt: TGCGCCAGCAGCTCGACTTTGCGGGGAAGAAGCTACGAGCAGTACTTC
len: 18; abundance: few; d_gene: TRBD1; j_gene: TRBJ1-1; v_gene: TRBV5-1; CDR3aa: CASSYTGTGALMNTEAFF; CDR3nt: TGCGCCAGCAGCTACACCGGGACAGGAGCCTTAATGAACACTGAAGCTTTCTTT
len: 16; abundance: few; d_gene: .; j_gene: TRBJ1-5; v_gene: TRBV6-2/TRBV6-3; CDR3aa: CASSYRRERNNQPQHF; CDR3nt: TGTGCCAGCAGTTACCGGAGAGAAAGAAACAATCAGCCCCAGCATTTT
len: 12; abundance: few; d_gene: TRBD1; j_gene: TRBJ2-7; v_gene: TRBV11-1; CDR3aa: CASSTGGSEQYF; CDR3nt: TGTGCCAGCAGCACAGGGGGCAGCGAGCAGTACTTC
len: 17; abundance: .; d_gene: .; j_gene: TRBJ2-4; v_gene: TRBV10-3; CDR3aa: CAISEQNLALAKNIQYF; CDR3nt: TGTGCCATCAGTGAGCAAAATTTGGCGCTAGCCAAAAACATTCAGTACTTC
len: 15; abundance: .; d_gene: TRBD1; j_gene: TRBJ1-1; v_gene: TRBV5-1; CDR3aa: CASSSQDRGYTEAFF; CDR3nt: TGCGCCAGCAGCTCTCAGGACAGGGGCTATACTGAAGCTTTCTTT
len: 15; abundance: .; d_gene: TRBD1; j_gene: TRBJ1-1; v_gene: TRBV4-3; CDR3aa: CASSQQQGWVTEAFF; CDR3nt: TGCGCCAGCAGCCAACAACAGGGGTGGGTCACTGAAGCTTTCTTT
len: 20; abundance: few; d_gene: TRBD2; j_gene: TRBJ2-3; v_gene: TRBV28; CDR3aa: CASSLWEAWTSGRGEDTQYF; CDR3nt: TGTGCCAGCAGTTTATGGGAGGCCTGGACTAGCGGGAGGGGTGAGGATACGCAGTATTTT
len: 16; abundance: many; d_gene: TRBD1; j_gene: TRBJ2-7; v_gene: TRBV10-1; CDR3aa: CASSSTDRVSAYEQYF; CDR3nt: TGCGCCAGCAGCTCTACCGACAGGGTCAGCGCCTACGAGCAGTACTTC
len: 15; abundance: few; d_gene: TRBD1; j_gene: TRBJ2-5; v_gene: TRBV5-1; CDR3aa: CASSRVAGGSETQYF; CDR3nt: TGCGCCAGCAGCCGCGTCGCAGGGGGCTCTGAGACCCAGTACTTC
len: 13; abundance: few; d_gene: .; j_gene: TRBJ1-6; v_gene: TRBV2; CDR3aa: CASLDSPGSPLHF; CDR3nt: TGTGCCAGCCTTGACTCCCCCGGATCACCCCTCCACTTT
len: 15; abundance: .; d_gene: .; j_gene: TRBJ1-1; v_gene: TRBV20-1; CDR3aa: CSARHPGGKNTEAFF; CDR3nt: TGCAGTGCTAGGCACCCGGGGGGGAAGAACACTGAAGCTTTCTTT
len: 15; abundance: .; d_gene: TRBD1; j_gene: TRBJ1-6; v_gene: TRBV2; CDR3aa: CASSERDRGGSPLHF; CDR3nt: TGTGCCAGCAGTGAGAGGGACAGGGGTGGATCACCCCTCCACTTT
len: 15; abundance: .; d_gene: TRBD2; j_gene: TRBJ2-5; v_gene: TRBV2; CDR3aa: CASRVRLAGGETQYF; CDR3nt: TGTGCCAGCAGGGTTCGCCTGGCCGGGGGGGAGACCCAGTACTTC
len: 13; abundance: .; d_gene: TRBD1; j_gene: TRBJ2-1; v_gene: TRBV9; CDR3aa: CASAGQGYNEQFF; CDR3nt: TGTGCCAGCGCGGGACAGGGCTACAATGAGCAGTTCTTC
len: 16; abundance: .; d_gene: TRBD1; j_gene: TRBJ1-3; v_gene: TRBV12-3/TRBV12-4; CDR3aa: CASSSDRVGFGNTIYF; CDR3nt: TGTGCCAGCAGTTCGGACAGGGTGGGCTTTGGAAACACCATATATTTT
len: 15; abundance: few; d_gene: .; j_gene: TRBJ1-3; v_gene: TRBV2; CDR3aa: CASSARQNWGNTIYF; CDR3nt: TGTGCCAGCAGTGCCCGACAAAACTGGGGAAACACCATATATTTT
len: 14; abundance: .; d_gene: TRBD1; j_gene: TRBJ1-3; v_gene: TRBV7-2; CDR3aa: CASSLQGAWNTIYF; CDR3nt: TGTGCCAGCAGCTTACAGGGGGCATGGAACACCATATATTTT
len: 13; abundance: few; d_gene: .; j_gene: TRBJ2-1; v_gene: TRBV3-1; CDR3aa: CASSQARSNEQFF; CDR3nt: TGTGCCAGCAGCCAAGCGAGGAGCAATGAGCAGTTCTTC
len: 17; abundance: few; d_gene: .; j_gene: TRBJ1-5; v_gene: TRBV7-8; CDR3aa: CASSLVLGRDSNQPQHF; CDR3nt: TGTGCCAGCAGCTTAGTTTTGGGCCGCGATAGCAATCAGCCCCAGCATTTT
len: 14; abundance: .; d_gene: .; j_gene: TRBJ2-1; v_gene: TRBV5-1; CDR3aa: CASSSDSTYNEQFF; CDR3nt: TGCGCCAGCAGCTCCGATTCCACCTACAATGAGCAGTTCTTC
len: 13; abundance: .; d_gene: .; j_gene: TRBJ2-7; v_gene: TRBV28; CDR3aa: CATPAILSYEQYF; CDR3nt: TGTGCCACCCCAGCGATCCTGTCCTACGAGCAGTACTTC
len: 17; abundance: few; d_gene: TRBD2; j_gene: TRBJ2-7; v_gene: TRBV3-1; CDR3aa: CASSQIALTSGRYEQYF; CDR3nt: TGTGCCAGCAGCCAAATCGCGTTGACTAGCGGGAGGTACGAGCAGTACTTC
len: 13; abundance: .; d_gene: .; j_gene: TRBJ1-5; v_gene: TRBV7-2; CDR3aa: CASSEDRNQPQHF; CDR3nt: TGTGCCAGCAGCGAAGACAGGAATCAGCCCCAGCATTTT
len: 14; abundance: .; d_gene: .; j_gene: TRBJ1-1; v_gene: TRBV12-3/TRBV12-4; CDR3aa: CASSFQGIGTEAFF; CDR3nt: TGTGCCAGCAGTTTCCAGGGGATAGGCACTGAAGCTTTCTTT
len: 16; abundance: .; d_gene: TRBD2; j_gene: TRBJ2-1; v_gene: TRBV5-1; CDR3aa: CASSPRGSGIYNEQFF; CDR3nt: TGCGCCAGCAGCCCCCGGGGTAGCGGGATCTACAATGAGCAGTTCTTC
len: 13; abundance: .; d_gene: .; j_gene: TRBJ2-5; v_gene: TRBV7-2; CDR3aa: CASSPQVGETQYF; CDR3nt: TGTGCCAGCAGCCCACAAGTTGGGGAGACCCAGTACTTC
len: 14; abundance: few; d_gene: .; j_gene: TRBJ2-2; v_gene: TRBV7-9; CDR3aa: CASSRLVDTGELFF; CDR3nt: TGTGCCAGCAGTCGGCTAGTTGATACCGGGGAGCTGTTTTTT
len: 15; abundance: few; d_gene: TRBD2; j_gene: TRBJ2-5; v_gene: TRBV10-2; CDR3aa: CASNPTSGGQETQYF; CDR3nt: TGCGCCAGCAATCCGACTAGCGGGGGCCAAGAGACCCAGTACTTC
len: 16; abundance: few; d_gene: .; j_gene: TRBJ2-2; v_gene: TRBV6-2/TRBV6-3; CDR3aa: CASSYPSALGAGELFF; CDR3nt: TGTGCCAGCAGTTACCCTAGCGCGCTGGGAGCCGGGGAGCTGTTTTTT
len: 14; abundance: few; d_gene: .; j_gene: TRBJ1-6; v_gene: TRBV6-1; CDR3aa: CASSFTPGRSPLHF; CDR3nt: TGTGCCAGCAGCTTCACCCCGGGCAGATCACCCCTCCACTTT
len: 16; abundance: few; d_gene: TRBD1; j_gene: TRBJ1-4; v_gene: TRBV7-2; CDR3aa: CASSLDGQALNEKLFF; CDR3nt: TGTGCCAGCAGCTTGGACGGACAGGCCCTTAATGAAAAACTGTTTTTT
len: 15; abundance: .; d_gene: .; j_gene: TRBJ1-1; v_gene: TRBV11-2; CDR3aa: CASSLSRPMNTEAFF; CDR3nt: TGTGCCAGCAGCTTATCCAGGCCGATGAACACTGAAGCTTTCTTT
len: 14; abundance: .; d_gene: .; j_gene: TRBJ2-1; v_gene: TRBV7-2; CDR3aa: CASSLAWTVDEQFF; CDR3nt: TGTGCCAGCAGCTTAGCTTGGACTGTCGATGAGCAGTTCTTC
len: 14; abundance: few; d_gene: .; j_gene: TRBJ2-7; v_gene: TRBV12-3/TRBV12-4; CDR3aa: CASSFDGSRYEQYF; CDR3nt: TGTGCCAGCAGTTTTGACGGGAGTCGTTACGAGCAGTACTTC
len: 19; abundance: .; d_gene: TRBD2; j_gene: TRBJ2-1; v_gene: TRBV5-1; CDR3aa: CASSRPWVAGDQTYNEQFF; CDR3nt: TGCGCCAGCAGCCGGCCGTGGGTAGCGGGGGATCAAACTTACAATGAGCAGTTCTTC
len: 12; abundance: .; d_gene: .; j_gene: TRBJ2-7; v_gene: TRBV7-9; CDR3aa: CASTQDWGEQYF; CDR3nt: TGTGCCAGCACCCAGGACTGGGGCGAGCAGTACTTC
len: 15; abundance: .; d_gene: TRBD1; j_gene: TRBJ2-7; v_gene: TRBV2; CDR3aa: CASSKGGQMSYEQYF; CDR3nt: TGTGCCAGCAGTAAAGGGGGCCAAATGTCCTACGAGCAGTACTTC
len: 11; abundance: .; d_gene: .; j_gene: TRBJ1-1; v_gene: TRBV18; CDR3aa: CASSGNTEAFF; CDR3nt: TGTGCCAGCTCCGGCAACACTGAAGCTTTCTTT
len: 15; abundance: few; d_gene: TRBD2; j_gene: TRBJ2-1; v_gene: TRBV4-2; CDR3aa: CASSQRTSGTNEQFF; CDR3nt: TGTGCCAGCAGCCAACGGACTAGCGGGACCAATGAGCAGTTCTTC
len: 15; abundance: .; d_gene: TRBD1; j_gene: TRBJ1-4; v_gene: TRBV2; CDR3aa: CASSKTKQGNEKLFF; CDR3nt: TGTGCCAGCAGTAAAACCAAACAGGGGAATGAAAAACTGTTTTTT
len: 15; abundance: .; d_gene: .; j_gene: TRBJ2-5; v_gene: TRBV20-1; CDR3aa: CSARAPQGLPETQYF; CDR3nt: TGCAGTGCTCGCGCTCCTCAGGGGCTACCAGAGACCCAGTACTTC
len: 16; abundance: .; d_gene: TRBD1; j_gene: TRBJ2-4; v_gene: TRBV3-1; CDR3aa: CASSDQGANVKNIQYF; CDR3nt: TGTGCCAGCAGTGATCAGGGGGCAAACGTCAAAAACATTCAGTACTTC
len: 14; abundance: .; d_gene: .; j_gene: TRBJ2-3; v_gene: TRBV9; CDR3aa: CASSAKPSTDTQYF; CDR3nt: TGTGCCAGCAGCGCAAAACCTAGCACAGATACGCAGTATTTT
len: 15; abundance: .; d_gene: .; j_gene: TRBJ1-2; v_gene: TRBV7-2; CDR3aa: CASSLAGASYYGYTF; CDR3nt: TGTGCCAGCAGCTTAGCTGGGGCCAGCTATTATGGCTACACCTTC
len: 14; abundance: .; d_gene: .; j_gene: TRBJ1-5; v_gene: TRBV2; CDR3aa: CASSEWADNQPQHF; CDR3nt: TGTGCCAGCAGTGAATGGGCCGATAATCAGCCCCAGCATTTT
len: 14; abundance: few; d_gene: .; j_gene: TRBJ2-3; v_gene: TRBV11-2; CDR3aa: CASSFAGLADTQYF; CDR3nt: TGTGCCAGCAGCTTCGCGGGGCTCGCAGATACGCAGTATTTT
len: 15; abundance: .; d_gene: TRBD2; j_gene: TRBJ2-3; v_gene: TRBV9; CDR3aa: CASSVDSGSADTQYF; CDR3nt: TGTGCCAGCAGCGTAGATAGCGGGAGCGCAGATACGCAGTATTTT
len: 14; abundance: .; d_gene: .; j_gene: TRBJ2-3; v_gene: TRBV7-8; CDR3aa: CASSIGGGSDTQYF; CDR3nt: TGTGCCAGCAGCATAGGCGGGGGCTCAGATACGCAGTATTTT
len: 15; abundance: few; d_gene: .; j_gene: TRBJ2-3; v_gene: TRBV9; CDR3aa: CASSVVVLSTDTQYF; CDR3nt: TGTGCCAGCAGCGTAGTTGTCCTAAGCACAGATACGCAGTATTTT
len: 14; abundance: few; d_gene: .; j_gene: TRBJ2-5; v_gene: TRBV7-2; CDR3aa: CASSLNFDRKTQYF; CDR3nt: TGTGCCAGCAGCTTAAATTTCGATCGGAAGACCCAGTACTTC
len: 15; abundance: few; d_gene: .; j_gene: TRBJ2-1; v_gene: TRBV29-1; CDR3aa: CSVAGRPSSYNEQFF; CDR3nt: TGCAGCGTTGCGGGCAGGCCGAGCTCCTACAATGAGCAGTTCTTC